This note documents a single T cell receptor (beta chain) sequence. These data come from a study of blood T cell repertoires in COVID-19. Study-wide background: T cells, B-cell-depleted T cells, or PBMCs provided the cDNA or gDNA that served as material.

Authors' data handling: Amplifying reference gene primers gave estimates of nucleated cell counts. Sequencing was performed with immunoSEQ multiplex PCR; in TCRdb, only in-frame clones are kept and a portion is missing. The V and J calls and clone size were taken over from that table, and D and trimming were inferred from the DNA. The sample shows 200,000 to 300,000 clones, approximately 80% of them seen only once. With 1 base clipped from V and 11 bases from J, the junction kept 10 bases outside the gene matches. Per the germline V gene, CDR1 is SNHLY and CDR2 is FYNNEI. This CDR3 region has 14 residues.

The TCR comes from a man aged 40-49 years who had recovered from COVID-19. This chain joins TRBV2 and TRBJ1-1; the match to TRBD1 covers 7 bases. What was sequenced was peripheral blood. CDR3: CASSEGGSRGTAFF. CDR3 sequence (DNA): TGTGCCAGCAGTGAAGGTGGGTCCAGGGGGACGGCTTTCTTT.